The rows below give T cell receptor beta chains drawn from one sample of a study of blood T cell repertoires in COVID-19. Profiled with immunoSEQ multiplex PCR; TCRdb holds only in-frame clones, not every one. The sample carries 150,000 to 200,000 clones, 60% to 85% recorded once. The sequencing input was peripheral blood. These receptor sequences come from a man between 60 and 70 years old with active or convalescent COVID-19. The CDR3 runs from the conserved cysteine through the conserved F or W. Fields, in order: D gene, J gene, clone size, V gene, CDR3 DNA, CDR3 protein. A D gene is named only where the DNA matches it firmly. Not all rows give a size; the values are once, few, many and, for expanded clones, a class.

D gene: TRBD1
J gene: TRBJ1-1
clone size: many
V gene: TRBV27
CDR3 DNA: TGTGCCAGCAAAACCGGGACAGGGGTAGAAGCTTTCTTT
CDR3 protein: CASKTGTGVEAFF

D gene: .
J gene: TRBJ1-4
clone size: .
V gene: TRBV10-1
CDR3 DNA: TGCGCCACCAGGAGGCAGATTAATGAAAAACTGTTTTTT
CDR3 protein: CATRRQINEKLFF

D gene: .
J gene: TRBJ2-1
clone size: .
V gene: TRBV7-9
CDR3 DNA: TGTGCCAGCAGCTTAATACAGGGGGGGTACAATGAGCAGTTCTTC
CDR3 protein: CASSLIQGGYNEQFF

D gene: .
J gene: TRBJ2-7
clone size: .
V gene: TRBV11-2
CDR3 DNA: TGTGCCAGCAGCCCATCCCCCGGGGGAAACTACGAGCAGTACTTC
CDR3 protein: CASSPSPGGNYEQYF

D gene: .
J gene: TRBJ2-1
clone size: .
V gene: TRBV27
CDR3 DNA: TGTGCCAGCAGTCCATACATGCAGGGCCAGGAGCAGTTCTTC
CDR3 protein: CASSPYMQGQEQFF

D gene: TRBD1
J gene: TRBJ2-7
clone size: few
V gene: TRBV12-5
CDR3 DNA: TGTGCTAGTGGTTTGGGACAGGGGGCGGACGAGCAGTACTTC
CDR3 protein: CASGLGQGADEQYF

D gene: TRBD1
J gene: TRBJ1-2
clone size: .
V gene: TRBV19
CDR3 DNA: TGTGCCAGTAGTATCCCTCCGGGACAGGGGATCGATGGCTACACCTTC
CDR3 protein: CASSIPPGQGIDGYTF

D gene: TRBD2
J gene: TRBJ2-7
clone size: .
V gene: TRBV9
CDR3 DNA: TGTGCCAGCAGTCTGGGACTAGCGGGAGAAGGGTACGAGCAGTACTTC
CDR3 protein: CASSLGLAGEGYEQYF

D gene: TRBD1
J gene: TRBJ1-1
clone size: .
V gene: TRBV5-1
CDR3 DNA: TGCGCCAGCAGCTTGACGGGACAGCTATTGAACACTGAAGCTTTCTTT
CDR3 protein: CASSLTGQLLNTEAFF

D gene: .
J gene: TRBJ2-7
clone size: .
V gene: TRBV10-3
CDR3 DNA: TGTGCCATCAGTGAGTCAGATGGGCCACAGTACTTC
CDR3 protein: CAISESDGPQYF

D gene: TRBD2
J gene: TRBJ2-5
clone size: .
V gene: TRBV10-3
CDR3 DNA: TGTGCCATCGCGGGGGTTCGAGAGACCCAGTACTTC
CDR3 protein: CAIAGVRETQYF

D gene: TRBD2
J gene: TRBJ2-4
clone size: .
V gene: TRBV7-2
CDR3 DNA: TGTGCCAGCAGCCCACGAGAGGGAGGGAAAGCCAAAAACATTCAGTACTTC
CDR3 protein: CASSPREGGKAKNIQYF

D gene: TRBD1
J gene: TRBJ2-5
clone size: .
V gene: TRBV5-8
CDR3 DNA: TGTGCCAGCAGAAAGTACGGGACAGAGGGGACCCAGTACTTC
CDR3 protein: CASRKYGTEGTQYF

D gene: .
J gene: TRBJ1-2
clone size: .
V gene: TRBV5-4
CDR3 DNA: TGTGCCAGCAGCTTCGATAGACACGATGGCTACACCTTC
CDR3 protein: CASSFDRHDGYTF

D gene: .
J gene: TRBJ1-1
clone size: .
V gene: TRBV4-3
CDR3 DNA: TGCGCCAGCAGCCAAGATCGGGGTATCGGCACTGAAGCTTTCTTT
CDR3 protein: CASSQDRGIGTEAFF

D gene: TRBD2
J gene: TRBJ2-2
clone size: .
V gene: TRBV7-3
CDR3 DNA: TGTGCCAGCAGCCAATCTAGCGGGAGGGCCGAGGTCGGGGAGCTGTTTTTT
CDR3 protein: CASSQSSGRAEVGELFF

D gene: TRBD1
J gene: TRBJ2-7
clone size: .
V gene: TRBV7-9
CDR3 DNA: TGTGCCAGCAGCTTAGCGACAGGGGTGCACGAGCAGTACTTC
CDR3 protein: CASSLATGVHEQYF

D gene: TRBD1
J gene: TRBJ2-1
clone size: .
V gene: TRBV11-3
CDR3 DNA: TGTGCCAGCAGCTCGGACAGGGGTTACAATGAGCAGTTCTTC
CDR3 protein: CASSSDRGYNEQFF

D gene: .
J gene: TRBJ1-1
clone size: once
V gene: TRBV28
CDR3 DNA: TGTGCCAGCAGTTTCCTGGACAAGAACACTGAAGCTTTCTTT
CDR3 protein: CASSFLDKNTEAFF

D gene: TRBD2
J gene: TRBJ2-2
clone size: .
V gene: TRBV4-2
CDR3 DNA: TGTGCCAGCAGCCAAGATCCGTTGGTAGGCGGGAGGGTAAACACCGGGGAGCTGTTTTTT
CDR3 protein: CASSQDPLVGGRVNTGELFF

D gene: .
J gene: TRBJ2-2
clone size: once
V gene: TRBV5-1
CDR3 DNA: TGCGCCAGCAGCTTGGCCCCATCGAACACCGGGGAGCTGTTTTTT
CDR3 protein: CASSLAPSNTGELFF

D gene: .
J gene: TRBJ2-7
clone size: .
V gene: TRBV29-1
CDR3 DNA: TGCAGCGTTGAAGGGGCAGGATGGAAGAATTACGAGCAGTACTTC
CDR3 protein: CSVEGAGWKNYEQYF

D gene: .
J gene: TRBJ2-3
clone size: .
V gene: TRBV7-2
CDR3 DNA: TGTGCCAGCAGCCAATGGAGTAGCGCAGATACGCAGTATTTT
CDR3 protein: CASSQWSSADTQYF

D gene: .
J gene: TRBJ1-5
clone size: .
V gene: TRBV2
CDR3 DNA: TGTGCCAGCGAAGGGGGCAATCAGCCCCAGCATTTT
CDR3 protein: CASEGGNQPQHF

D gene: TRBD2
J gene: TRBJ2-3
clone size: .
V gene: TRBV9
CDR3 DNA: TGTGCCTCTAGAAGGGGACTAGCGGGGTACACAGATACGCAGTATTTT
CDR3 protein: CASRRGLAGYTDTQYF

D gene: .
J gene: TRBJ2-1
clone size: .
V gene: TRBV23-1
CDR3 DNA: TGCGCCAGCAGCCCCTTAACATTGACATTGTCCCATGAGCAGTTCTTC
CDR3 protein: CASSPLTLTLSHEQFF

D gene: TRBD1
J gene: TRBJ1-4
clone size: .
V gene: TRBV11-2
CDR3 DNA: TGTGCCAGCAGCAAGCTAACAGGGGATGAAAAACTGTTTTTT
CDR3 protein: CASSKLTGDEKLFF

D gene: .
J gene: TRBJ2-2
clone size: many
V gene: TRBV6-4
CDR3 DNA: TGTGCCAGCAGTGCCAACCCAGGGACCGGGGAGCTGTTTTTT
CDR3 protein: CASSANPGTGELFF

D gene: TRBD2
J gene: TRBJ2-4
clone size: .
V gene: TRBV7-9
CDR3 DNA: TGTGCCAGCAGCGCGGGGGGAGGGAGAAACATTCAGTACTTC
CDR3 protein: CASSAGGGRNIQYF

D gene: TRBD1
J gene: TRBJ1-1
clone size: .
V gene: TRBV9
CDR3 DNA: TGTGCCAGCAGCGTATGGGCCCAGGGGGGTGAAGCTTTCTTT
CDR3 protein: CASSVWAQGGEAFF

D gene: .
J gene: TRBJ1-2
clone size: .
V gene: TRBV5-5
CDR3 DNA: TGTGCCAGCAGCTTATCGGGGGAGGACTATGGCTACACCTTC
CDR3 protein: CASSLSGEDYGYTF

D gene: TRBD2
J gene: TRBJ2-1
clone size: .
V gene: TRBV2
CDR3 DNA: TGTGCCAGCAGTACACCGGGACTAGCTTCCTACAATGAGCAGTTCTTC
CDR3 protein: CASSTPGLASYNEQFF